This is a list of T cell receptor beta chains from one sample in a study of T cell repertoires in cytomegalovirus infection. TCRdb reprocessed the reads via MiXCR and lists one record per CDR3 protein. The table has hundreds of thousands of distinct CDR3 sequences, approximately 24% seen once. The source material was CD8+ T cells from PBMCs. The receptor source for this set is a human donor in good health (CMV status not recorded). Some clones in this sample may be carry-over from other donors' samples. Each CDR3 is given with its conserved first and last residue. The order of the fields is J gene, D gene, V gene, clone size, CDR3 protein, CDR3 DNA. A D gene is named only where the DNA matches it firmly. The size field is filled for only some rows; it gives once, few, many or a size class.

J: TRBJ2-3
D: .
V: TRBV12-3/TRBV12-4
size: few
CDR3: CASSFGGSRDTQYF
DNA: TGTGCCAGCAGTTTTGGAGGGAGTCGGGATACGCAGTATTTT

J: TRBJ2-1
D: .
V: TRBV28
size: .
CDR3: CASSSEVALLYNEQFF
DNA: TGTGCCAGCAGTAGCGAGGTTGCCCTCCTCTACAATGAGCAGTTCTTC

J: TRBJ2-7
D: TRBD1
V: TRBV19
size: many
CDR3: CASSIGQGSAEQYF
DNA: TGTGCCAGTAGTATAGGACAGGGGAGTGCCGAGCAGTACTTC

J: TRBJ2-5
D: .
V: TRBV6-6
size: .
CDR3: CASSTSGFRFETQYF
DNA: TGTGCCAGCAGTACCTCGGGGTTTCGATTTGAGACCCAGTACTTC

J: TRBJ2-7
D: .
V: TRBV20-1
size: few
CDR3: CSAGGPSYEQYF
DNA: TGCAGCGCGGGCGGACCCTCCTACGAGCAGTACTTC

J: TRBJ1-6
D: TRBD1
V: TRBV4-2
size: few
CDR3: CASSQRGARDSNSPLHF
DNA: TGTGCCAGCAGCCAACGAGGGGCAAGGGACAGTAATTCACCCCTCCACTTT

J: TRBJ2-1
D: .
V: TRBV20-1
size: .
CDR3: CSATTVSSYNEQFF
DNA: TGCAGTGCTACGACAGTTAGCTCCTACAATGAGCAGTTCTTC

J: TRBJ2-1
D: TRBD1
V: TRBV6-6
size: .
CDR3: CAQFGTGYNEQFF
DNA: TGTGCCCAATTCGGGACAGGGTACAATGAGCAGTTCTTC

J: TRBJ1-2
D: .
V: TRBV14
size: .
CDR3: CASSQDQEVFSHGYTF
DNA: TGTGCCAGCAGCCAAGATCAAGAGGTTTTTAGCCATGGCTACACCTTC

J: TRBJ2-2
D: .
V: TRBV7-9
size: .
CDR3: CASSILDTGELFF
DNA: TGTGCCAGCTCAATCTTGGACACCGGGGAGCTGTTTTTT

J: TRBJ1-1
D: .
V: TRBV29-1
size: few
CDR3: CSVGQYPEAFF
DNA: TGCAGCGTTGGACAGTACCCTGAAGCTTTCTTT

J: TRBJ1-5
D: .
V: TRBV15
size: .
CDR3: CATSSRGAAQPQHF
DNA: TGTGCCACCAGCAGCAGGGGCGCCGCTCAGCCCCAGCATTTT

J: TRBJ1-2
D: .
V: TRBV7-9
size: many
CDR3: CASNPGGGDGYTF
DNA: TGTGCCAGCAACCCCGGGGGAGGGGATGGCTACACCTTC

J: TRBJ1-2
D: .
V: TRBV5-5
size: .
CDR3: CASSFTGGIYGYTF
DNA: TGTGCCAGCAGCTTTACGGGAGGGATCTATGGCTACACCTTC

J: TRBJ2-1
D: TRBD2
V: TRBV20-1
size: many
CDR3: CSASRGGAYYNEQFF
DNA: TGCAGTGCTAGCCGCGGGGGGGCATACTACAATGAGCAGTTCTTC

J: TRBJ2-1
D: .
V: TRBV19
size: .
CDR3: CASSIGSTDNEQFF
DNA: TGTGCCAGTAGTATAGGTTCGACAGACAATGAGCAGTTCTTC

J: TRBJ2-2
D: TRBD1
V: TRBV12-3/TRBV12-4
size: .
CDR3: CASSPGDRGEPWITGELFF
DNA: TGTGCCAGCAGTCCGGGGGACAGGGGGGAACCTTGGATCACCGGGGAGCTGTTTTTT

J: TRBJ1-1
D: .
V: TRBV29-1
size: few
CDR3: CSVKRGNTEAFF
DNA: TGCAGCGTGAAAAGGGGAAACACTGAAGCTTTCTTT

J: TRBJ1-1
D: .
V: TRBV3-1
size: .
CDR3: CASSQEIGAFRKSTEAFF
DNA: TGTGCCAGCAGCCAAGAGATCGGAGCCTTTAGGAAAAGCACTGAAGCTTTCTTT

J: TRBJ2-3
D: .
V: TRBV5-5
size: few
CDR3: CASSLGLAGLGTDTQYF
DNA: TGTGCCAGCAGCTTGGGTTTGGCGGGTCTGGGCACAGATACGCAGTATTTT

J: TRBJ2-1
D: TRBD2
V: TRBV28
size: few
CDR3: CASTRVAGGIAYNEQFF
DNA: TGTGCCAGCACCCGCGTGGCGGGGGGTATCGCCTACAATGAGCAGTTCTTC

J: TRBJ2-3
D: .
V: TRBV6-1
size: many
CDR3: CASSYSGDTQYF
DNA: TGTGCCAGCAGTTATAGTGGAGATACGCAGTATTTT

J: TRBJ2-7
D: .
V: TRBV28
size: .
CDR3: CATETGDDTYEQYF
DNA: TGTGCCACCGAGACCGGGGATGACACCTACGAGCAGTACTTC

J: TRBJ2-1
D: TRBD1
V: TRBV7-4
size: few
CDR3: CASSLGTGLPNEQFF
DNA: TGTGCCAGCAGCTTAGGGACAGGGTTGCCCAATGAGCAGTTCTTC

J: TRBJ2-1
D: .
V: TRBV28
size: few
CDR3: CASSTTVSPEVEQFF
DNA: TGTGCCAGCAGTACCACAGTCTCGCCCGAGGTTGAGCAGTTCTTC